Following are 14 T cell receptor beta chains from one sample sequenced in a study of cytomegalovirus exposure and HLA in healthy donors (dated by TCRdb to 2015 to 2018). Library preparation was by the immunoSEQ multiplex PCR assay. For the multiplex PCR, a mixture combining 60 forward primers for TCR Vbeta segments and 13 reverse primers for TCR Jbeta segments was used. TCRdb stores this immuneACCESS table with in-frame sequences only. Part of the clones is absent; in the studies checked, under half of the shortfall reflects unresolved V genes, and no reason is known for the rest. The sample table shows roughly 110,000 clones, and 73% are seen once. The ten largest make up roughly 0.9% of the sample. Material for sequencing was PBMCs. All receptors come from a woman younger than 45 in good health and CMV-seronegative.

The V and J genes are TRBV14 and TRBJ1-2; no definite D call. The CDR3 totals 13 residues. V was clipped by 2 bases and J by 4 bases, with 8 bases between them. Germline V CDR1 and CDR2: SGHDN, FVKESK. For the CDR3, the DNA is TGTGCCAGCAGCCAAAACAATGGCTATGGCTACACCTTC. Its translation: CASSQNNGYGYTF.

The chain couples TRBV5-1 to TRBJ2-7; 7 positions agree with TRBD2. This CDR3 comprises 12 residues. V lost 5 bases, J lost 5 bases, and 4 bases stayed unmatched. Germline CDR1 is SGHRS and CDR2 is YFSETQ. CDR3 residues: CASSTRGDEQYF. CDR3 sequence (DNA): TGCGCCAGCAGTACCCGGGGGGACGAGCAGTACTTC.

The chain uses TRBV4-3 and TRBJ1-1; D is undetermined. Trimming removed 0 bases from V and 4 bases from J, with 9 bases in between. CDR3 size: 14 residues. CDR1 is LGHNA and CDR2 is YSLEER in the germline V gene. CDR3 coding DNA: TGCGCCAGCAGCCAAGAATCCCTTATCACTGAAGCTTTCTTT. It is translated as CASSQESLITEAFF.

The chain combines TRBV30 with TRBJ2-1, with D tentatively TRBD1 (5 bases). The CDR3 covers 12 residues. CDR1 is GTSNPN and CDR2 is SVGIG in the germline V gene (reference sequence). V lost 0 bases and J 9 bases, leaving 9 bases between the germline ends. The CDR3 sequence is CAWSVQEGEQFF. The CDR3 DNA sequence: TGTGCCTGGAGTGTACAGGAAGGTGAGCAGTTCTTC. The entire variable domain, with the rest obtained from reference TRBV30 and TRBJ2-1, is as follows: SQTIHQWPATLVQPVGSPLSLECTVEGTSNPNLYWYRQAAGRGLQLLFYSVGIGQISSEVPQNLSASRPQDRQFILSSKKLLLSDSGFYLCAWSVQEGEQFFGPGTRLTVL.

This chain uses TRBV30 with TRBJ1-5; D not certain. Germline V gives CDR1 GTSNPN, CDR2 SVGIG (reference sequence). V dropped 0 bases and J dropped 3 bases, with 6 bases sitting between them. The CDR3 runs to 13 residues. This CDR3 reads CAWSVRYNQPQHF. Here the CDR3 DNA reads TGTGCCTGGAGTGTGAGGTACAATCAGCCCCAGCATTTT. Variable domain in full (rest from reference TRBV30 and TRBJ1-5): SQTIHQWPATLVQPVGSPLSLECTVEGTSNPNLYWYRQAAGRGLQLLFYSVGIGQISSEVPQNLSASRPQDRQFILSSKKLLLSDSGFYLCAWSVRYNQPQHFGDGTRLSIL.

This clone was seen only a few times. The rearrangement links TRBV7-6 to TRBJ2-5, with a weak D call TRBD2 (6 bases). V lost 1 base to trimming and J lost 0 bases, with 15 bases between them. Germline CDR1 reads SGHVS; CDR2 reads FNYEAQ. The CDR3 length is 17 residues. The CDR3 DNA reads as TGTGCCAGCAGCTTAGTGGGGAGGTCCCTTTACCAAGAGACCCAGTACTTC. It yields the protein CASSLVGRSLYQETQYF.

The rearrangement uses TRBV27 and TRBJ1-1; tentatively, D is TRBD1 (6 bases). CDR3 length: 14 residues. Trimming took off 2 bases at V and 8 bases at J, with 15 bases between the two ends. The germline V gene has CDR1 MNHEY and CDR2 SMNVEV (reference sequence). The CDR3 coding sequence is TGTGCCAGCAGTTTAGCCGCCACTGGGACAGAAGCTTTCTTT. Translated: CASSLAATGTEAFF.

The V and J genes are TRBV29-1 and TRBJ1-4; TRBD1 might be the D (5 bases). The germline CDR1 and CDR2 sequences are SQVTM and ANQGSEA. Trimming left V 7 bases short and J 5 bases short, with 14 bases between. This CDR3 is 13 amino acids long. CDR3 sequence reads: CSAARGQNEKLFF. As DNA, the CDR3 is TGCAGCGCTGCGCGGGGCCAGAATGAAAAACTGTTTTTT. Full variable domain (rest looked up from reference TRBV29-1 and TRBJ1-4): SAVISQKPSRDICQRGTSLTIQCQVDSQVTMMFWYRQQPGQSLTLIATANQGSEATYESGFVIDKFPISRPNLTFSTLTVSNMSPEDSSIYLCSAARGQNEKLFFGSGTQLSVL.

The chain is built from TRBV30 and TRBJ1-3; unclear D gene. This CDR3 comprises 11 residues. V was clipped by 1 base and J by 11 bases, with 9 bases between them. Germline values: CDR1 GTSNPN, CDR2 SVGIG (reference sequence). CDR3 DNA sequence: TGTGCCTGGAGTGAATTTATCCCCATATATTTT. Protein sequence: CAWSEFIPIYF.

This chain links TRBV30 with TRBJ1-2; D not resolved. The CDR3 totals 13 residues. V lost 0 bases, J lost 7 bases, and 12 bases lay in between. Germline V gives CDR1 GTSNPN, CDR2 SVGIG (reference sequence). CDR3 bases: TGTGCCTGGAGTGTACTCGAGGGATTTGGCTACACCTTC. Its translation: CAWSVLEGFGYTF.

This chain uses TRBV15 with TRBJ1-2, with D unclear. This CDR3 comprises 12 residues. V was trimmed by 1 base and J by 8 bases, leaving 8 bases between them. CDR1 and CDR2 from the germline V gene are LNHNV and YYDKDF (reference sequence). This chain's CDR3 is CATSRATGGYTF. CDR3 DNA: TGTGCCACCAGCAGAGCGACGGGGGGCTACACCTTC.

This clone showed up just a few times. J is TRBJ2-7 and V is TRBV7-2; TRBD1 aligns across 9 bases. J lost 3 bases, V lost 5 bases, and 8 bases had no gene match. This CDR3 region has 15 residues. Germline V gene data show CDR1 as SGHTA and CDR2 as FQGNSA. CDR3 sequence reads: CASSTSGTGRYEQYF. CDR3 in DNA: TGTGCCAGCAGCACCTCCGGGACAGGGCGCTACGAGCAGTACTTC.

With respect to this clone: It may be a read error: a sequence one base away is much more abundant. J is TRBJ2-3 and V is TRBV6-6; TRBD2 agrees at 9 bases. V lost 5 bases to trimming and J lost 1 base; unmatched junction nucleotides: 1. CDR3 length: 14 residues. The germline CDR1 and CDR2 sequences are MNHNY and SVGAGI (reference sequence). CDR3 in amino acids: CASSPSGGTDTQYF. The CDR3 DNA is TGTGCCAGCAGTCCTAGCGGGGGCACAGATACGCAGTATTTT.

The CDR3: CASSFAQGQGNTEAFF. As DNA, the CDR3 is TGTGCCAGCAGCTTCGCTCAAGGACAAGGGAACACTGAAGCTTTCTTT. V is TRBV5-5 and J is TRBJ1-1, with D tentatively TRBD1 (5 bases). This CDR3 has 16 amino acids. V gave up 2 bases and J gave up 1 base, with 15 bases separating them. CDR1 and CDR2 (germline): SGHKS, YYEKEE (reference sequence).